This T cell receptor beta chain was sequenced for a study of CD8+ T cells in alopecia areata. RNA was isolated and reverse transcribed to cDNA, the sequencing template. Assay used: immunoSEQ multiplex PCR; TCRdb lists only in-frame clones, some missing. The sample lists more than 90,000 clones; about 60% were seen once. Trimming took 0 bases from V and 5 from J, leaving 8 bases between them. The germline gives CDR1 LNHNV, CDR2 YYDKDF (reference sequence). The CDR3 is 14 residues long. Noted treatment: oral pan-JAK inhibitor, 5-10 mg twice daily. The sequences come from CD8+ T cells sorted from blood, collected between weeks 55 and 65, from a patient treated with tofacitinib. This receptor was obtained from a human donor with alopecia areata. The rearrangement links TRBV15 to TRBJ2-1, with D perhaps TRBD2 (6 bases). CDR3 DNA: TGTGCCACCAGCAGAGAATTAGCGGACAATGAGCAGTTCTTC. This gives the protein CATSRELADNEQFF.